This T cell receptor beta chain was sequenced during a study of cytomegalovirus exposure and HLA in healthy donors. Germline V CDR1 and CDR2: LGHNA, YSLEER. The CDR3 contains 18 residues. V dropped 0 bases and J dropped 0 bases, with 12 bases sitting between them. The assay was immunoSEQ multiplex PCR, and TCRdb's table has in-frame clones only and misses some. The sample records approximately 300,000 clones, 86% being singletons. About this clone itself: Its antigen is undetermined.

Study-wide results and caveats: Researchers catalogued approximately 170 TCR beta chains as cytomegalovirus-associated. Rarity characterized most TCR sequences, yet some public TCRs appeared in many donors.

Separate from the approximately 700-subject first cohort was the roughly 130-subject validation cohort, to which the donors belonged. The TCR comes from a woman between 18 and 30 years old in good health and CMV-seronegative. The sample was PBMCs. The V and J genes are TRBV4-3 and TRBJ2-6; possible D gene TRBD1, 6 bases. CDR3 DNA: TGCGCCAGCAGCCAAGAAGATTTAGGGGGCTCTGGGGCCAACGTCCTGACTTTC. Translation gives CASSQEDLGGSGANVLTF.